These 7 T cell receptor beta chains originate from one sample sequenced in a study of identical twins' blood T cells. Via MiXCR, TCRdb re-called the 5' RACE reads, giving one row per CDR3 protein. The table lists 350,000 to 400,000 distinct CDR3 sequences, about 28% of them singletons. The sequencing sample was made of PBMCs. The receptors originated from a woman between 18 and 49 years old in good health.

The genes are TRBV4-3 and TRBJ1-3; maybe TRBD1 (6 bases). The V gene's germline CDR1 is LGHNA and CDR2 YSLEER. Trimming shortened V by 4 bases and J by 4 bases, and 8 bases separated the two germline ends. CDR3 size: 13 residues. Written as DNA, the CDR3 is TGCGCCAGCAGCCCGGGACAAGGAAACACCATATATTTT. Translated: CASSPGQGNTIYF.

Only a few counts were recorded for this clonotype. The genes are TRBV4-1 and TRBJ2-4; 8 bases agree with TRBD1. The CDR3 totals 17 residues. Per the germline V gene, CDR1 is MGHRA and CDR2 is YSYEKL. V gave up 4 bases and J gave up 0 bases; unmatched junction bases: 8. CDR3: CASSPIRQGLAKNIQYF. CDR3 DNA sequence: TGCGCCAGCAGCCCTATAAGACAGGGGCTAGCCAAAAACATTCAGTACTTC.

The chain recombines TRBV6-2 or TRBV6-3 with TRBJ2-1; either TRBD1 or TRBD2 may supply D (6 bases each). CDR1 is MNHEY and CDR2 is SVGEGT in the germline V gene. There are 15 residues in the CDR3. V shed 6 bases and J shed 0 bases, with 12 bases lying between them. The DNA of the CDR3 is TGTGCCAGCAGGCTCGGGGGCCTCTCCTACAATGAGCAGTTCTTC. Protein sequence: CASRLGGLSYNEQFF.

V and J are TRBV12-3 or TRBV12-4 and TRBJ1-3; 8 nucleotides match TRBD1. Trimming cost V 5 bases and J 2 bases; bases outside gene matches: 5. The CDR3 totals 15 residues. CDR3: CASSRTGLAGNTIYF. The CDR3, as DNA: TGTGCCAGCAGTCGGACAGGGCTTGCTGGAAACACCATATATTTT.

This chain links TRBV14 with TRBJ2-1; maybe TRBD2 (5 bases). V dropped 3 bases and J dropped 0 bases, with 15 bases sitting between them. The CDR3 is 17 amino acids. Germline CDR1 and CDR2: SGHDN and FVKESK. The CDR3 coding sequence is TGTGCCAGCAGCCATTTAAAAGGGCTAGCCTCCTACAATGAGCAGTTCTTC. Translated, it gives CASSHLKGLASYNEQFF. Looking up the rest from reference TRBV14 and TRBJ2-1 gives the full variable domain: EAGVTQFPSHSVIEKGQTVTLRCDPISGHDNLYWYRRVMGKEIKFLLHFVKESKQDESGMPNNRFLAERTGGTYSTLKVQPAELEDSGVYFCASSHLKGLASYNEQFFGPGTRLTVL.

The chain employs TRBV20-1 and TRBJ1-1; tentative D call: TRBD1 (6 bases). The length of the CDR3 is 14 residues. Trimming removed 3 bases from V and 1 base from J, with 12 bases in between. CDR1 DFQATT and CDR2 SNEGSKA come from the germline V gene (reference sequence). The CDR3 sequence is CSASGRGGNTEAFF. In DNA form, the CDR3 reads TGCAGTGCTAGTGGAAGGGGGGGGAACACTGAAGCTTTCTTT.

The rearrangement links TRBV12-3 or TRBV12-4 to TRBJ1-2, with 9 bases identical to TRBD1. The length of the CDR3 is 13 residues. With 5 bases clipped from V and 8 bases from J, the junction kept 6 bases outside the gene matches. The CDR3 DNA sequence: TGTGCCAGCAGTCCGGGACAGGGATCGGGCTACACCTTC. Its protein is CASSPGQGSGYTF.